This T cell receptor (beta chain) was captured by sequencing in a study of OX40 agonist ivuxolimab in advanced cancers. The CDR3 contains 12 residues. Germline V gene data show CDR1 as LNHDA and CDR2 as SQIVND (reference sequence). V was pared by 7 bases and J by 7 bases, with 13 bases between. Clones were read by immunoSEQ multiplex PCR, and TCRdb kept only the in-frame ones, dropping some. This sample yields some 83,000 clones, of which about 81% are seen a single time; less than 9.5% belongs to the top ten. V usage is TRBV19 and J usage is TRBJ1-2, with D possibly TRBD1 on 6 matching bases. This sequence originates from an adult with an advanced solid tumor such as melanoma, head and neck, liver or kidney cancer. The material was CD4+ or CD8+ T cells sorted from blood, obtained in a trial of the OX40 agonist ivuxolimab. CDR3 residues: CASIGRGSGYTF. In DNA form, the CDR3 reads TGTGCCAGTATAGGCAGGGGCTCTGGCTACACCTTC.